These 27 T cell receptor beta chains were sequenced from one sample in a study of blood T cell repertoires in COVID-19. The assay was immunoSEQ multiplex PCR, and TCRdb's table has in-frame clones only and misses some. The sample contains some 45,000 clones, over 70% of which appear only once. Sequences were obtained from peripheral blood. All receptors derive from an older woman with acute or convalescent COVID-19.

This clone was recorded a few times. This chain links TRBV19 with TRBJ1-4; D is uncertain. Deletions cut 5 bases from V and 5 bases from J, with 18 bases between. This CDR3 contains 16 residues. CDR1 and CDR2 (germline): LNHDA, SQIVND (reference sequence). The DNA of the CDR3 is TGTGCCAGTAGTCCGATTTTTGGTAGAGGGAATGAAAAACTGTTTTTT. Its translation is CASSPIFGRGNEKLFF.

This clone was detected a few times. The chain has TRBV11-1 and TRBJ2-1; the match to TRBD2 covers 10 bases. V was pared by 5 bases and J by 6 bases, with 7 bases of the junction left unmatched. The germline CDR1 and CDR2 sequences are SGHAT and FQDESV (reference sequence). The CDR3 is made up of 15 amino acids. The CDR3 spells CASSRDPSGGNEQFF. As DNA, the CDR3 is TGTGCCAGCAGCCGCGACCCTAGCGGGGGCAATGAGCAGTTCTTC. Using reference TRBV11-1 and TRBJ2-1 for the parts outside the CDR3, the full variable domain is EAEVAQSPRYKITEKSQAVAFWCDPISGHATLYWYRQILGQGPELLVQFQDESVVDDSQLPKDRFSAERLKGVDSTLKIQPAELGDSAMYLCASSRDPSGGNEQFFGPGTRLTVL.

The chain has TRBV12-3 or TRBV12-4 and TRBJ1-2; tentative D call: TRBD1 (5 bases). The CDR3 extends over 13 amino acids. Trimming removed 1 base at V and 8 bases at J, with 11 bases between. CDR3 sequence: CASSLGGGDGYTF. CDR3 sequence (DNA): TGTGCCAGCAGTTTAGGCGGAGGGGACGGCTACACCTTC.

The chain employs TRBV7-3 and TRBJ2-2; 11 nucleotides line up with TRBD1. With 2 bases clipped from V and 7 bases from J, the junction kept 6 bases outside the gene matches. The germline V gene encodes CDR1 SGHTA and CDR2 FQGTGA. The CDR3 has 16 amino acids. CDR3 bases: TGTGCCAGCAGCTTAGGCGGACAGGGGGCCAACGGGGAGCTGTTTTTT. Its translation: CASSLGGQGANGELFF.

The genes are TRBV6-1 and TRBJ2-7, with 9 bases fitting TRBD1. J was trimmed by 3 bases and V by 0 bases; bases with no gene match: 9. CDR1 and CDR2 from the germline V gene are MNHNS and SASEGT. The CDR3 runs 17 residues. CDR3 region: CASSEALMGQGFYEQYF. The CDR3 DNA reads as TGTGCCAGCAGTGAAGCGCTGATGGGACAGGGATTCTACGAGCAGTACTTC.

V and J are TRBV19 and TRBJ2-3; TRBD1 might be the D (6 bases). Trimming removed 4 bases from V and 2 bases from J, with 13 bases in between. This CDR3 has 15 amino acids. Germline values: CDR1 LNHDA, CDR2 SQIVND (reference sequence). The CDR3 region is CASSRAGVPTDTQYF. The CDR3 coding sequence is TGTGCCAGTAGTAGAGCAGGGGTCCCCACAGATACGCAGTATTTT. Full variable domain (outside the CDR3, taken from reference TRBV19 and TRBJ2-3): DGGITQSPKYLFRKEGQNVTLSCEQNLNHDAMYWYRQDPGQGLRLIYYSQIVNDFQKGDIAEGYSVSREKKESFPLTVTSAQKNPTAFYLCASSRAGVPTDTQYFGPGTRLTVL.

The V and J genes are TRBV6-5 and TRBJ1-4; 8 bases align to TRBD1. CDR1 and CDR2 from the germline V gene are MNHEY and SVGAGI. CDR3 size: 14 residues. J lost 6 bases, V lost 6 bases, and 6 bases had no gene match. The CDR3, as DNA: TGTGCCAGCAGGGCCACAGGGGGAGATGAAAAACTGTTTTTT. Encoded protein: CASRATGGDEKLFF.

The V call is TRBV7-6, the J call TRBJ1-6, with TRBD1 matching over 9 bases. Germline lookup yields CDR1 SGHVS and CDR2 FNYEAQ. This CDR3 is 15 amino acids long. The ends lost 3 bases at V and 10 bases at J; junction bases unmatched: 7. In DNA, the CDR3 is TGTGCCAGCAGCTTTTCGACAGGGGGTAACTCACCCCTCCACTTT. Amino acids: CASSFSTGGNSPLHF.

This chain uses TRBV11-2 with TRBJ2-7; 15 bases map to TRBD2. CDR1 SGHAT and CDR2 FQNNGV come from the germline V gene. The CDR3 has 15 amino acids. V was pared by 6 bases and J by 7 bases, with 7 bases of the junction left unmatched. The chain's CDR3 is CASSSGLAGGREQYF. DNA of the CDR3: TGTGCCAGCAGTTCCGGACTAGCGGGGGGGCGAGAGCAGTACTTC.

V and J are TRBV21-1 and TRBJ2-5; TRBD2 is the table's D call, not checked against the DNA. TRBV21-1 is a recognized pseudogene. CDR3 length: 13 residues. This CDR3 is CASEYEGRETQYF. CDR3 coding DNA: TGTGCCAGCGAATACGAGGGGAGGGAGACCCAGTACTTC.

The CDR3 region is CASSFTGTGGSTGELFF. The CDR3 nucleotides are TGTGCCAGCAGCTTCACGGGGACAGGGGGCAGCACCGGGGAGCTGTTTTTT. The gene calls are TRBV5-8 and TRBJ2-2, with TRBD1 matching over 12 bases. CDR1 is SGHTS and CDR2 is YDEGEE in the germline V gene. J was trimmed by 4 bases and V by 2 bases; bases with no gene match: 6. CDR3 length equals 17 residues.

This clone has just one count. J is TRBJ2-7 and V is TRBV4-1, with a tentative D call TRBD2 (6 bases). V was pared by 0 bases and J by 1 base, with 13 bases between. Germline V gene sequence: CDR1 MGHRA, CDR2 YSYEKL. The CDR3 spans 16 residues. In DNA, the CDR3 is TGCGCCAGCAGCCAAGAGGAGTTTAGCGGTTCCTACGAGCAGTACTTC. Translating gives CASSQEEFSGSYEQYF.

The chain combines TRBV9 with TRBJ1-6; D not certain. Trimming shortened V by 2 bases and J by 7 bases, and 13 bases separated the two germline ends. The germline gives CDR1 SGDLS, CDR2 YYNGEE. The CDR3 loop spans 15 amino acids. CDR3 DNA: TGTGCCAGCAGCGTCGGGGATCTAAGGAATTCACCCCTCCACTTT. Translating gives CASSVGDLRNSPLHF.

The chain links TRBV5-1 to TRBJ1-2; D unclear. The V end lost 0 bases, the J end lost 5 bases, and 8 bases lay between the germline ends. Germline assignment: CDR1 SGHRS and CDR2 YFSETQ. This CDR3 region has 13 residues. This chain's CDR3 is CASSLAPRYGYTF. The CDR3 nucleotides are TGCGCCAGCAGCTTGGCCCCCAGGTATGGCTACACCTTC.

The count of this clone is one. This sequence joins TRBV21-1 and TRBJ2-7; TRBD1 is taken as the D call from the table, unchecked against the DNA. TRBV21-1 has pseudogene status. There are 16 residues in the CDR3. CDR3 nucleotide sequence: TGTGCCAGCAGCAAAGGCAAGGAGACAGGGGGCGGCGAGCAGTACTTC. Residues: CASSKGKETGGGEQYF.

The genes are TRBV9 and TRBJ1-5; unclear D gene. With 7 bases removed from V and 5 bases from J, the gap between germline ends came to 7 bases. This CDR3 has 11 amino acids. The germline gives CDR1 SGDLS, CDR2 YYNGEE. Written as DNA, the CDR3 is TGTGCCAGCGGCCGGGATCAGCCCCAGCATTTT. Its protein product is CASGRDQPQHF. Based on the CDR3 plus reference TRBV9 and TRBJ1-5, the full variable domain is DSGVTQTPKHLITATGQRVTLRCSPRSGDLSVYWYQQSLDQGLQFLIQYYNGEERAKGNILERFSAQQFPDLHSELNLSSLELGDSALYFCASGRDQPQHFGDGTRLSIL.

The chain joins TRBV10-2 to TRBJ1-1, with D possibly matching TRBD1 (5 bases). This CDR3 is 14 amino acids long. V was pared by 1 base and J by 5 bases, with 11 bases between. The germline gives CDR1 WSHSY, CDR2 SAAADI. The CDR3 protein is CASSEYGGGTEAFF. The CDR3 DNA reads as TGCGCCAGCAGTGAGTACGGGGGGGGGACTGAAGCTTTCTTT.

The chain links TRBV5-4 to TRBJ2-7, with D tentatively TRBD1 (6 bases). V was cut by 2 bases and J by 6 bases, with 12 bases left in between. Per the germline V gene, CDR1 is SGHNT and CDR2 is YYREEE (reference sequence). CDR3 length: 13 amino acids. The CDR3 DNA reads as TGTGCCAGCAGCTTCCGGGACACCGCCGAGCAGTACTTC. Translated: CASSFRDTAEQYF.

The gene calls are TRBV6-1 and TRBJ1-4; 9 nucleotides agree with TRBD1. Germline loops: CDR1 MNHNS, CDR2 SASEGT. Trimming took 2 bases from V and 6 from J; bases not matched to a gene: 4. The CDR3 loop spans 15 amino acids. CDR3 loop: CASSELGQGHEKLFF. CDR3 in DNA: TGTGCCAGCAGTGAACTAGGACAGGGGCATGAAAAACTGTTTTTT.

This clone showed up just once. The rearrangement uses TRBV6-2 or TRBV6-3 and TRBJ2-5; 7 bases map to TRBD1. V gave up 6 bases and J gave up 5 bases; unmatched junction bases: 6. CDR3 length equals 13 residues. Germline lookup yields CDR1 MNHEY and CDR2 SVGEGT. The CDR3 sequence: CASSDREGETQYF. CDR3 in DNA: TGTGCCAGCAGCGACAGGGAAGGGGAGACCCAGTACTTC.

J is TRBJ1-2 and V is TRBV14; D is unclear. Germline V gene data show CDR1 as SGHDN and CDR2 as FVKESK. The CDR3 length is 13 residues. Trimming stripped 0 bases from V and 2 bases from J, with 4 bases between. CDR3 coding DNA: TGTGCCAGCAGCCAAGACCAGAACTATGGCTACACCTTC. This sequence encodes CASSQDQNYGYTF.

CDR3 sequence: CASRFTGTANQETQYF. The CDR3 bases are TGTGCCAGCAGGTTTACTGGGACAGCAAACCAAGAGACCCAGTACTTC. The chain carries TRBV7-8 and TRBJ2-5; 7 bases are shared with TRBD1. There are 16 residues in the CDR3. V lost 6 bases, J lost 0 bases, and 10 bases stayed unmatched. Germline CDR1 is SGHVS and CDR2 is FQNEAQ.

This chain links TRBV9 with TRBJ2-7, with 7 bases that match TRBD1. V lost 3 bases to trimming and J lost 3 bases; unmatched junction nucleotides: 6. CDR1 SGDLS and CDR2 YYNGEE come from the germline V gene. The CDR3 is made up of 14 amino acids. The CDR3 DNA reads as TGTGCCAGCAGCGGCCGGGACAGTCACTACGAGCAGTACTTC. It specifies CASSGRDSHYEQYF.

The rearrangement links TRBV2 to TRBJ1-4, with D possibly matching TRBD1 (6 bases). Trimming stripped 6 bases from V and 0 bases from J, with 11 bases between. The V gene's germline CDR1 is SNHLY and CDR2 FYNNEI. This CDR3 is 15 amino acids long. The CDR3 sequence is CASRRTVATNEKLFF. CDR3 nucleotide sequence: TGTGCCAGCAGGCGGACAGTTGCAACTAATGAAAAACTGTTTTTT.

CDR3 residues: CASSFESGSTGAFF. The DNA for the CDR3 is TGTGCCAGCAGCTTTGAATCAGGGTCGACGGGAGCTTTCTTT. The V call is TRBV7-8, the J call TRBJ1-1; possibly TRBD1 for D (5 bases). Germline assignment: CDR1 SGHVS and CDR2 FQNEAQ. Trimming pared 3 bases from V and 10 bases from J, leaving 18 bases between. The CDR3 loop spans 14 amino acids.

This clone appeared once. The chain recombines TRBV28 with TRBJ2-1, with TRBD2 identical over 11 bases. The CDR3 consists of 14 residues. Trimming took 5 bases from V and 10 from J; bases not matched to a gene: 7. Looked up from germline, CDR1 is MDHEN and CDR2 is SYDVKM. CDR3 residues: CASSLAGGRWEQFF. DNA for the CDR3: TGTGCCAGCAGTCTAGCGGGGGGCCGGTGGGAGCAGTTCTTC.

The chain links TRBV30 to TRBJ2-3; D may be TRBD2 (7 bases). The germline CDR1 and CDR2 sequences are GTSNPN and SVGIG (reference sequence). Trimming removed 2 bases from V and 4 bases from J, with 13 bases in between. The CDR3 sequence is 14 residues long. CDR3 DNA sequence: TGTGCCTGGAGTAAAGGGGGAGGGGCAGATACGCAGTATTTT. The encoded protein is CAWSKGGGADTQYF.